Below, 32 T cell receptor beta chains from the same sample are listed, as sequenced in a study of monozygotic twins with inflammatory bowel disease (dated by TCRdb to between 2018 and 2021). The method behind the library was 5' RACE. The reads were generated on an Illumina HiSeq 2500. Reads reprocessed by TCRdb are summarized as one entry per CDR3 protein sequence, and DNA is absent. The table for this sample records roughly 170,000 distinct CDR3 sequences. The ten largest clones add up to less than 8% of the sample. What was sequenced was blood. The receptors shown here come from a human donor with ulcerative colitis or Crohn's disease, or a healthy co-twin of an affected twin (not recorded which).

The genes are TRBV7-8 and TRBJ2-1; no DNA is available, so the TRBD2 call from TCRdb remains unchecked. The CDR3 totals 16 residues. Germline V gene sequence: CDR1 SGHVS, CDR2 FQNEAQ. CDR3 sequence reads: CASSLAGASGNNEQFF.

This chain links TRBV5-1 with TRBJ1-2; TCRdb names TRBD1, which stays unverified in the absence of DNA. The germline V gene encodes CDR1 SGHRS and CDR2 YFSETQ. This CDR3 spans 14 amino acids. CDR3 sequence: CASSPDRRRYGYTF.

The chain combines TRBV29-1 with TRBJ2-7; without DNA, the TCRdb call of TRBD1 cannot be checked. Germline V CDR1 and CDR2: SQVTM, ANQGSEA. The CDR3 totals 13 residues. The CDR3 spells CSVWAGSSYEQYF.

The chain employs TRBV27 and TRBJ1-1; there is no DNA to check the TCRdb D call of TRBD1. Per germline, CDR1 MNHEY and CDR2 SMNVEV (reference sequence). This CDR3 comprises 15 residues. CDR3 loop: CASSNRRTGNTEAFF.

The CDR3: CASSLGRGMDTEAFF. The chain employs TRBV5-4 and TRBJ1-1; the D gene TCRdb calls, TRBD1, cannot be checked with no DNA. Germline loops: CDR1 SGHNT, CDR2 YYREEE (reference sequence). The CDR3 has 15 amino acids.

The V gene is TRBV7-2, the J gene TRBJ2-1. CDR1 SGHTA and CDR2 FQGNSA come from the germline V gene. The CDR3 is made up of 15 amino acids. Here the CDR3 reads CASSLADQTYNEQFF.

The CDR3 is CASSPPDRENQPQHF. This rearrangement joins TRBV12-3 or TRBV12-4 to TRBJ1-5; TCRdb reports TRBD1, a call that lacks DNA to check it against. This CDR3 spans 15 amino acids.

The rearrangement links TRBV24-1 to TRBJ1-4. Germline values: CDR1 KGHDR, CDR2 SFDVKD. CDR3 size: 13 residues. The CDR3 reads CATSDLTDEKLFF.

V and J are TRBV27 and TRBJ2-7; without DNA, the TCRdb call of TRBD1 cannot be checked. Germline V gene data show CDR1 as MNHEY and CDR2 as SMNVEV (reference sequence). CDR3 length: 15 residues. The CDR3 sequence: CASSLRQGTTYEQYF.

This sequence joins TRBV10-3 and TRBJ1-6; TCRdb's D call of TRBD1 is untestable without DNA. Germline CDR1 reads ENHRY; CDR2 reads SYGVKD. This CDR3 has 15 residues. CDR3 amino acids: CAISLQGAYNSPLHF.

V is TRBV7-2 and J is TRBJ2-7; checking the TCRdb D call of TRBD2 is not possible without DNA. Germline V lookup: CDR1 SGHTA, CDR2 FQGNSA. The CDR3 totals 13 residues. CDR3 region: CASSLGPLAGQYF.

The J gene is TRBJ2-3, the V gene TRBV7-9; TCRdb's D gene call, TRBD2, goes unchecked for lack of DNA. Germline CDR1 reads SEHNR; CDR2 reads FQNEAQ (reference sequence). This CDR3 comprises 16 residues. Here the CDR3 reads CASSFSGLEVTDTQYF.

The V call is TRBV20-1, the J call TRBJ2-7. The CDR3 sequence is 12 residues long. Germline loops: CDR1 DFQATT, CDR2 SNEGSKA (reference sequence). CDR3 residues: CSATQTSYEQYF.

The genes are TRBV10-3 and TRBJ1-6. Germline V gene lookup returns CDR1 ENHRY and CDR2 SYGVKD. This CDR3 region has 16 residues. The CDR3 loop is CAIRGKAGNYNSPLHF.

This chain's CDR3 is CARSPRQEIAGELFF. The chain recombines TRBV27 with TRBJ2-2; the D call of TRBD1 rests on TCRdb alone, since no DNA is present to check it. The CDR3 sequence is 15 residues long. From germline, CDR1 is MNHEY and CDR2 SMNVEV (reference sequence).

The rearrangement uses TRBV14 and TRBJ2-2; the TRBD1 assignment by TCRdb is unverifiable without DNA. The CDR3 extends over 17 amino acids. Germline V gene sequence: CDR1 SGHDN, CDR2 FVKESK. The CDR3 reads CASSQVRGTGETGELFF.

The chain has TRBV20-1 and TRBJ1-3. Germline V gene sequence: CDR1 DFQATT, CDR2 SNEGSKA (reference sequence). CDR3 length equals 13 residues. CDR3 amino acids: CSARADSLDTIYF.

The chain couples TRBV20-1 to TRBJ2-7; TCRdb gives TRBD2 as the D gene, but with no DNA this cannot be confirmed. The CDR3 sequence is 16 residues long. Germline loops: CDR1 DFQATT, CDR2 SNEGSKA (reference sequence). The CDR3 sequence is CSARVPGLAHGGEQYF.

The chain's CDR3 is CASSFFSREGDGYTF. The V and J genes are TRBV5-5 and TRBJ1-2; the TCRdb D gene call, TRBD1, has no DNA to confirm it. Germline V CDR1 and CDR2: SGHKS, YYEKEE (reference sequence). The CDR3 has 15 residues.

The V gene is TRBV18, the J gene TRBJ1-6. Germline loops: CDR1 KGHSH, CDR2 LQKENI. The CDR3 totals 15 residues. The CDR3 is CASSPLGLGYSPLHF.

The gene calls are TRBV5-1 and TRBJ1-2; the D gene TCRdb calls, TRBD1, cannot be checked with no DNA. The V gene's germline CDR1 is SGHRS and CDR2 YFSETQ. The CDR3 runs 15 residues. The CDR3 loop is CASSWGQGAHYGYTF.

The J gene is TRBJ2-2, the V gene TRBV7-7; the D gene TCRdb calls, TRBD2, cannot be checked with no DNA. Germline V gene data show CDR1 as SSHAT and CDR2 as FNYEAQ (reference sequence). CDR3 length: 17 residues. This CDR3 reads CASGVQRFGGDTGELFF.

J is TRBJ2-7 and V is TRBV12-3 or TRBV12-4; TCRdb calls TRBD1, which cannot be checked without DNA. This CDR3 is 12 amino acids long. CDR3 residues: CASTVDRSEQYF.

The chain has TRBV24-1 and TRBJ2-2. CDR1 is KGHDR, CDR2 SFDVKD, per germline. CDR3 length: 11 residues. The CDR3 reads CATSVGGELFF.

V is TRBV28 and J is TRBJ2-6. The germline CDR1 and CDR2 sequences are MDHEN and SYDVKM. This CDR3 has 15 amino acids. The CDR3 spells CASSLAGTGANVLTF.

CDR3 sequence: CASSQSGLAGEGQYF. This rearrangement joins TRBV4-1 to TRBJ2-7; TCRdb outputs TRBD2, but without DNA this stays unchecked. The V gene's germline CDR1 is MGHRA and CDR2 YSYEKL. This CDR3 spans 15 amino acids.

This chain links TRBV12-3 or TRBV12-4 with TRBJ2-4; absent DNA, TCRdb's TRBD1 call cannot be checked. The CDR3 sequence is 15 residues long. This CDR3 is CASSFLRGPKNIQYF.

The CDR3 loop reads CASSLVRATYEQYF. The chain combines TRBV7-2 with TRBJ2-7. Germline V gene data show CDR1 as SGHTA and CDR2 as FQGNSA. The CDR3 spans 14 residues.

The chain is built from TRBV3-1 and TRBJ1-1; as DNA is missing, the TRBD1 call by TCRdb cannot be tested. The CDR3 has 16 residues. Germline V lookup: CDR1 LGHDT, CDR2 YNNKEL (reference sequence). The CDR3 sequence: CASSFRGRSTNTEAFF.

CDR3 loop: CASSLLGTVTDTQYF. The V and J genes are TRBV7-6 and TRBJ2-3; the D gene TCRdb calls, TRBD1, cannot be checked with no DNA. This CDR3 is built from 15 residues. Per the germline V gene, CDR1 is SGHVS and CDR2 is FNYEAQ.

V is TRBV7-2 and J is TRBJ2-7; TCRdb calls TRBD1, which cannot be checked without DNA. The CDR3 consists of 14 residues. Germline V lookup: CDR1 SGHTA, CDR2 FQGNSA. Here the CDR3 reads CASKKGVLSYEQYF.

The chain carries TRBV7-8 and TRBJ1-3; the D gene TCRdb calls, TRBD1, cannot be checked with no DNA. The CDR3 has 15 amino acids. Per the germline V gene, CDR1 is SGHVS and CDR2 is FQNEAQ. The CDR3 sequence is CASSLAGQGANTIYF. Based on the CDR3 plus reference TRBV7-8 and TRBJ1-3, the full variable domain is GAGVSQSPRYKVAKRGQDVALRCDPISGHVSLFWYQQALGQGPEFLTYFQNEAQLDKSGLPSDRFFAERPEGSVSTLKIQRTQQEDSAVYLCASSLAGQGANTIYFGEGSWLTVV.